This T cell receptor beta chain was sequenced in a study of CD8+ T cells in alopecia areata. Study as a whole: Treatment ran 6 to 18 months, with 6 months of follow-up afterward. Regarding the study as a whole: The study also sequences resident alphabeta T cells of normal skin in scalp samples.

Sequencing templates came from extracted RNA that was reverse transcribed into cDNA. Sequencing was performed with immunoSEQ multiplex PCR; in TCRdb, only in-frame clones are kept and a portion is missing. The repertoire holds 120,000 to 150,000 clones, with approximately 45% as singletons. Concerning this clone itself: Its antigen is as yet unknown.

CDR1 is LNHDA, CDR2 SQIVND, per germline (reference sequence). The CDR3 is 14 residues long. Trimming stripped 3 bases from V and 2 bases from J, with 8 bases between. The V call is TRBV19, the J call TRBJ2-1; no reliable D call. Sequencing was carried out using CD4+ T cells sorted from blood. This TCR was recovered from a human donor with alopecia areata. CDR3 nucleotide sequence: TGTGCCAGTAGTATGAGTACCACCTACAATGAGCAGTTCTTC. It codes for CASSMSTTYNEQFF.